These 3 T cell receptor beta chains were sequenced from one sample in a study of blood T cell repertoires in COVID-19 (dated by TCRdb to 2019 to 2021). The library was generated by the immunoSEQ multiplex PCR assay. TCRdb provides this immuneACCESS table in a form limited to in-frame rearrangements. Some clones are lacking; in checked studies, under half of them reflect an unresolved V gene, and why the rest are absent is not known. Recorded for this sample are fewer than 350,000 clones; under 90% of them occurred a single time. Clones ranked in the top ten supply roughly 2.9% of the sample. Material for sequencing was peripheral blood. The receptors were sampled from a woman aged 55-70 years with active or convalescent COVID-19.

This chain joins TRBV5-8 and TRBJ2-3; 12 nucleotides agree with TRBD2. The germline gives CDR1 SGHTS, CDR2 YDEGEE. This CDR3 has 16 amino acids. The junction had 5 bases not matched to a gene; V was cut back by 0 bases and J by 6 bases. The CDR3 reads CASSLGTSGEGDTQYF. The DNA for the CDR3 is TGTGCCAGCAGCTTGGGGACTAGCGGGGAAGGGGATACGCAGTATTTT.

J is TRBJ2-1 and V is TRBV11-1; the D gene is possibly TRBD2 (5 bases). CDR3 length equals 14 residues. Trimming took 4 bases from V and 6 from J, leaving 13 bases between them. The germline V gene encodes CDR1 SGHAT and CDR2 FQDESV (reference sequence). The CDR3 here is CASSYRAAGNEQFF. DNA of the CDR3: TGTGCCAGCAGCTATAGGGCGGCGGGCAATGAGCAGTTCTTC.

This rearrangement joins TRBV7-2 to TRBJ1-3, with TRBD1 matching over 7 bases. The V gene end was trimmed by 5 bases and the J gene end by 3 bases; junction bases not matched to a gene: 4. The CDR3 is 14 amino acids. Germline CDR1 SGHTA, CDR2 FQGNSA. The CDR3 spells CASSTRDSGNTIYF. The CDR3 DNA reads TGTGCCAGCAGCACCCGGGACAGTGGAAACACCATATATTTT.